Sequencing of this T cell receptor (beta chain) was carried out in a study of shared T cell receptors in the human thymus. Some clones are missing from TCRdb's copy, which holds only in-frame ones; the method was immunoSEQ multiplex PCR. This table has hundreds of thousands of clones, roughly 88% appearing once. Between the trimmed V and J ends, which lost 5 bases and 2 bases, there was a span of 28 bases. The germline V gene has CDR1 SEHNR and CDR2 FQNEAQ (reference sequence). The CDR3 covers 19 residues. In addition, the sample was reused for a study of human thymus T cells. That source adds: It was healthy Finnish infants having corrective surgery for congenital heart defects who were the donors. Corrective heart surgery yielded the resections from which the thymus tissue came. V and J gene usage appeared biased in thymic and blood repertoires. Related work showed strongly overlapping thymic repertoires across unrelated individuals.

This chain joins TRBV7-9 and TRBJ2-7, with a weak D call TRBD1 (5 bases). The source of this sequence is a girl under three years old with a congenital heart defect. The sequenced sample consisted of thymocytes. The CDR3 reads CASSRDHSAQVRGTYEQYF. In DNA form, the CDR3 reads TGTGCCAGCAGCAGAGACCATTCAGCTCAGGTTAGGGGTACCTACGAGCAGTACTTC.